The source of this T cell receptor (beta chain) is a study of vaccination and CD4 T cells after COVID-19 (dated by TCRdb to 2022 to 2024). The study in broad terms: SARS-CoV-2 positivity had been established in the convalescent patients by nasal swab PCR, and mild disease was recorded in about 9 of these patients and severe disease in one. Six males and four females were included in the convalescent cohort, with two Hispanic individuals, seven Caucasians, two Asians and one multiracial person represented. Two doses of either the Pfizer-BioNTech BNT162b2 vaccine (n=8) or the Moderna mRNA-1273 vaccine (n=2) were administered to participants. Post-COVID blood samples were collected from convalescent patients a median of around 100 days after diagnosis, with a range of about 30 to 161 days. Post-vaccine blood samples were collected a median of about 72 days after the second vaccine dose, ranging from roughly 12 to 241 days. Culture stimuli were overlapping spike peptide pools from SARS-CoV-2 and from the common cold coronaviruses HCoV-NL63, HCoV-OC43 and HCoV-229E. Control cultures received a CEFX viral epitope pool as the positive control, an HIV-1 Nef peptide pool as the negative control, or no peptide. The spike-specific CD4+ TCR repertoire was compared before and after mRNA vaccination in approximately ten COVID-19 convalescent patients and a handful of infection-naive healthy vaccine recipients. Results and caveats for the whole study, not just this receptor: Among convalescent patients, a median around 83% of the SARS-CoV-2-reactive clones seen after vaccination appeared only after vaccination, which suggests priming specific to the vaccine. Of the vaccine-specific clones in convalescent patients, 304 of 307, or nearly all, reacted only to SARS-CoV-2 spike and did not cross-react with common cold coronaviruses. The median number of SARS-CoV-2-reactive clonotypes rose from under 25 after infection to around 40 after vaccination, but the change was not significant. Only a relatively small number of convalescent patients were included in the study, and early timepoints following natural infection were not analyzed.

About this clonotype itself: Its antigen is not yet known. No much larger clone exists at a distance of one base, and base qualities are not known.

Taken from cysteine to phenylalanine, the CDR3 has 14 residues. Only CDR3 DNA remains: 42 bases, in frame from the first base. Trimming costs V 2 bases and J 1 base, and their ends lie 8 bases apart. CDR1 and CDR2, per the germline V gene, are SNHLY and FYNNEI. Receptor amplification or capture employed PCR. TCR sequencing of DNA from cultured CD4+ T cells used the Oncomine TCR Beta short-read assay at the Johns Hopkins FTIC core. Genomic DNA was extracted from the cultured CD4+ T cells with the QIAamp micro DNA kit. Oncomine TCR Beta libraries from cultured CD4+ T cells were pooled using unique dual indexes and sequenced on an Illumina iSeq 100. As for how the authors treated the data: Non-productive sequences were filtered out, and CDR3s that did not start with C, did not end with F or W, or were shorter than 7 amino acids were discarded. Antigen-specific clonotypes were identified using the MANAFEST web application through comparison of peptide-stimulated wells with reference and other culture wells. An FDR below 0.05, an odds ratio above 5, and a productive frequency above 0.1% in at least two of three replicate wells were required for clones to be considered positive. Cross-reactive clonotypes were defined as significantly expanded in both SARS-CoV-2 spike wells and at least one common cold coronavirus spike condition. Using R version 3.6.1, CDR3 homology was evaluated through Levenshtein distances (stringdist) along with unrooted phylogenetic trees (ape). Clones were called with MiXCR by TCRdb after fastp trimmed the public reads at Q25, and only in-frame beta chains were retained. Each record represents a unique CDR3 protein, reported with the most common genes and DNA among its rows. The V and J calls follow TCRdb's processing rather than the paper's. This sample gives fewer than 15,000 distinct CDR3 sequences in total; around 58% of them show up just once. The ten most abundant clones make up less than 15% of the sample.

The treatment or condition label corresponds to: roughly 10-day PBMC culture with coronavirus spike peptide pools or control peptides (ViraFEST assay). The ViraFEST assay was used in the study, in which antigen-specific T cells were expanded with peptide pools and expanded clonotypes were subsequently identified by TCR sequencing. The convalescent patients' positive SARS-CoV-2 PCR tests were from March to December 2020, which was before the Alpha, Beta and Delta variants emerged in the United States. Each well held roughly 2.2 million PBMCs cultured in IMDM containing roughly 5% human AB serum and approximately 10 IU/ml IL-2, with around 9.7 ug/ml peptide pools added. Half of the culture medium was replaced with fresh IL-2-containing medium on days 3 and 7. Once the cells had been in culture for around ten days, the EasySep CD4+ T cell isolation kit was used to isolate CD4+ T cells by negative selection. Ficoll-Paque Plus gradient centrifugation was used to isolate PBMCs from whole blood, and the isolated PBMCs were then either used fresh or cryopreserved at -140C. Culture conditions were generally each tested in triplicate wells.

Source material: CD4+ T cells from blood, cultured in vitro. The sequence was collected from a human donor who had recovered from COVID-19. The chain couples TRBV2 to TRBJ1-1, and TRBD1 may be the D gene, going by 5 matching bases. CDR3 loop: CASSERQGNTEAFF. The DNA reads as follows: TGTGCCAGCAGTGAAAGGCAGGGGAACACTGAAGCTTTCTTT.